The next 19 T cell receptor beta chains were all read from a single sample in a study of breast tumors, draining lymph nodes, adjacent tissues. Samples came from axillary lymph nodes draining the breast cancer. TCRdb independently ran MiXCR on the multiplex PCR reads; one entry per CDR3 protein. The table shows some 85,000 distinct CDR3 sequences, with approximately 30% occurring only once. Material for sequencing was axillary lymph node tissue. These receptors came from a female donor with breast cancer. Some clones in this sample may be carry-over from other donors' samples.

Many counts were recorded for this clonotype. This sequence joins TRBV28 and TRBJ1-5; D ambiguous. Trimming cost V 3 bases and J 7 bases, with 10 bases left between them. The germline gives CDR1 MDHEN, CDR2 SYDVKM. The CDR3 spans 13 residues. The CDR3 reads CASSLFGRQPQHF. CDR3 nucleotide sequence: TGTGCCAGCAGTTTGTTTGGTCGCCAGCCCCAGCATTTT.

This clonotype was counted ten times or more. The genes are TRBV20-1 and TRBJ2-1, with 13 positions matching TRBD2. CDR1 and CDR2 (germline): DFQATT, SNEGSKA (reference sequence). The CDR3 extends over 18 amino acids. Trimming removed 5 bases from V and 7 bases from J; junction bases left unmatched: 17. The CDR3 bases are TGCAGTGCTTTCCTGAGACTAGCGGGAGGTCTAAGGAGAAATGAGCAGTTCTTC. This gives the protein CSAFLRLAGGLRRNEQFF.

This clonotype appeared many times. V and J are TRBV6-1 and TRBJ2-2; no firm D call. The CDR3 runs 13 residues. The ends were cut back, 2 bases at V and 8 bases at J, with 9 bases in the middle. Per germline, CDR1 MNHNS and CDR2 SASEGT. CDR3 amino acids: CASSESTVGELFF. The CDR3 coding sequence is TGTGCCAGCAGTGAATCTACTGTGGGGGAGCTGTTTTTT.

This clonotype has ten or more counts. The rearrangement joins TRBV2 to TRBJ2-1; D is uncertain. The CDR3 totals 13 residues. The ends were cut back, 3 bases at V and 2 bases at J, with 5 bases in the middle. From germline, CDR1 is SNHLY and CDR2 FYNNEI. The CDR3 sequence: CASSEGPYNEQFF. The CDR3 bases are TGTGCCAGCAGTGAGGGTCCCTACAATGAGCAGTTCTTC.

This clonotype was recorded many times. The chain recombines TRBV6-2 or TRBV6-3 with TRBJ2-7, with D possibly called TRBD1 or TRBD2 (5 bases each). CDR1 is MNHEY, CDR2 SVGEGT, per germline. V lost 0 bases and J lost 6, with 9 bases in between. This CDR3 has 13 amino acids. The CDR3 region has the DNA TGTGCCAGCAGTTACTCGAGAGGGGCCGAGCAGTACTTC. Translated: CASSYSRGAEQYF.

This clonotype was seen only once. V is TRBV20-1 and J is TRBJ1-3; D is undetermined. The CDR3 runs to 14 residues. Germline assignment: CDR1 DFQATT and CDR2 SNEGSKA (reference sequence). V gave up 3 bases and J gave up 7 bases, with 16 bases separating them. This chain's CDR3 is CSASPFFRGNTIYF. The CDR3 DNA follows: TGCAGTGCTAGCCCCTTTTTTAGAGGGAACACCATATATTTT.

This clonotype was recorded many times. A much bigger clone sits one base away, suggesting this may be a read error. V and J are TRBV20-1 and TRBJ2-7; D not resolved. The CDR3 consists of 11 residues. Per germline, CDR1 DFQATT and CDR2 SNEGSKA (reference sequence). The CDR3 DNA reads as TGCAGTGCGCCCGGGTACTACGAGCAGTCCTTC. This encodes CSAPGYYEQSF.

At least ten counts were recorded for this clonotype. This chain uses TRBV18 with TRBJ2-2; 8 positions agree with TRBD2. The germline V gene has CDR1 KGHSH and CDR2 LQKENI. CDR3 size: 16 residues. J gave up 4 bases and V 3 bases, and 7 bases lay outside the gene matches. For the CDR3, the DNA is TGTGCCAGCTCACCGCTCGGGAGGGGTTCCACCGGGGAGCTGTTTTTT. The encoded protein is CASSPLGRGSTGELFF.

The CDR3 bases are TGTGCCAGCACCTCGGGGACTAGCGGGAGGGCCGGGAACAATGAGCAGTTCTTC. Its protein is CASTSGTSGRAGNNEQFF. The V and J genes are TRBV5-6 and TRBJ2-1, with TRBD2 matching 16 bases. The CDR3 sequence is 18 residues long. V shed 6 bases, J shed 5 bases, and the junction held 11 bases outside the gene matches. Germline lookup yields CDR1 SGHDT and CDR2 YYEEEE.

This sequence joins TRBV5-1 and TRBJ1-4; the D is unclear. V lost 3 bases, J lost 1 base, and 10 bases lay in between. Germline CDR1 reads SGHRS; CDR2 reads YFSETQ. CDR3 length equals 15 residues. DNA of the CDR3: TGCGCCAGCAGCTCGGTTGCGGGAACTAATGAAAAACTGTTTTTT. Translated: CASSSVAGTNEKLFF.

Regarding this clonotype: A read error may explain this, as a much larger clone is one base away. V and J are TRBV9 and TRBJ2-4; 8 bases match TRBD1. The CDR3 length is 13 residues. After removal of 3 bases from V and 9 bases from J, the junction contained 5 bases not matched to a gene. Germline V gene lookup returns CDR1 SGDLS and CDR2 YYNGEE. The CDR3 sequence is CASSGGTGSIQYF. DNA of the CDR3: TGTGCCAGCAGCGGCGGGACAGGAAGCATTCAGTACTTC.

Ten or more counts support this clonotype. The chain recombines TRBV6-2 or TRBV6-3 with TRBJ2-7; D is perhaps TRBD2 (5 bases). Trimming pared 5 bases from V and 5 bases from J, leaving 16 bases between. Per the germline V gene, CDR1 is MNHEY and CDR2 is SVGEGT. The CDR3 has 14 residues. This CDR3 reads CASSPRTGKDEQYF. CDR3 DNA sequence: TGTGCCAGCAGTCCACGGACTGGGAAGGACGAGCAGTACTTC.

This clonotype was seen many times. The chain employs TRBV29-1 and TRBJ2-1, with D tentatively TRBD1 (6 bases). With 5 bases removed from V and 1 base from J, the gap between germline ends came to 15 bases. Germline lookup yields CDR1 SQVTM and CDR2 ANQGSEA. There are 15 residues in the CDR3. The CDR3 is CSVLGGEASYNEQFF. The CDR3 nucleotides read TGCAGCGTTCTAGGGGGAGAGGCTTCCTACAATGAGCAGTTCTTC.

This clonotype showed up many times. The chain combines TRBV6-1 with TRBJ2-1, with D possibly matching TRBD1 (5 bases). This CDR3 comprises 14 residues. Trimming shortened V by 8 bases and J by 7 bases, and 18 bases separated the two germline ends. Germline assignment: CDR1 MNHNS and CDR2 SASEGT. The CDR3 here is CASEAGFNTNEQFF. In DNA form, the CDR3 reads TGTGCCAGCGAGGCAGGGTTCAATACTAATGAGCAGTTCTTC.

This clonotype has at least ten counts. This chain uses TRBV12-3 or TRBV12-4 with TRBJ2-7; TRBD2 matches 7 bases. V trimming: 2 bases; J trimming: 4 bases; junction bases outside the gene matches: 5. This CDR3 has 14 residues. This CDR3 reads CASSLSGGRYEQYF. CDR3 in DNA: TGTGCCAGCAGTTTATCGGGGGGTAGGTACGAGCAGTACTTC.

This clonotype was seen ten or more times. Just one base apart from a much larger clone, this may be a read error. The genes are TRBV20-1 and TRBJ2-5; 7 positions match TRBD2. CDR1 and CDR2 from the germline V gene are DFQATT and SNEGSKA (reference sequence). This CDR3 has 11 amino acids. The CDR3 DNA sequence: TGCAGTGAGGGAGGGCTAGGGACCCAGTCCTTC. It specifies CSEGGLGTQSF.

There are many counts of this clonotype. The chain links TRBV7-8 to TRBJ2-1; D is possibly TRBD1 or TRBD2 (5 bases each). The length of the CDR3 is 15 residues. CDR1 and CDR2 from the germline V gene are SGHVS and FQNEAQ. The germline V and J ends were trimmed by 7 bases and 6 bases, with 19 bases remaining between them. This CDR3 is CASKVQGRLGNEQFF. CDR3 DNA sequence: TGTGCCAGCAAGGTCCAGGGACGGCTAGGCAATGAGCAGTTCTTC. The full variable domain, its missing parts supplied by reference TRBV7-8 and TRBJ2-1, is GAGVSQSPRYKVAKRGQDVALRCDPISGHVSLFWYQQALGQGPEFLTYFQNEAQLDKSGLPSDRFFAERPEGSVSTLKIQRTQQEDSAVYLCASKVQGRLGNEQFFGPGTRLTVL.

Ten or more counts support this clonotype. The chain has TRBV20-1 and TRBJ2-7; 13 bases fit TRBD2. With 4 bases clipped from V and 4 bases from J, the junction kept 7 bases outside the gene matches. The CDR3 length is 15 residues. CDR1 DFQATT and CDR2 SNEGSKA come from the germline V gene (reference sequence). In DNA, the CDR3 is TGCAGTGCTACCGCTCAACTAGCGGGAGGGTACGAGCAGTACTTC. Translating gives CSATAQLAGGYEQYF.

With regard to this clonotype: A much larger clone differs by one base, so this may be a read error. The chain combines TRBV20-1 with TRBJ2-1; no clear D gene. The CDR3 has 14 residues. CDR1 and CDR2 (germline): DFQATT, SNEGSKA (reference sequence). V was clipped by 0 bases and J by 9 bases, with 15 bases between them. The CDR3 DNA is TGCAGTGCTAGAGATCGGAGAGCATGGACTGAGCAGTTCTTC. Its protein product is CSARDRRAWTEQFF.